This T cell receptor (beta chain) was identified during a study of OX40 agonist ivuxolimab in advanced cancers. Study overall: Three partial responders included one hepatocellular carcinoma patient and two cutaneous melanoma patients. The study's findings and limits: Within 6 weeks, CD4+ and CD8+ blood T cells expanded clonally at 0.1 to 3.0 mg/kg. Certain nonresponders likewise exhibited a low normalized T-cell clonal expansion.

Using immunoSEQ multiplex PCR, the repertoire was profiled, and TCRdb retains in-frame clones only, with some absent. Here the sample spans about 30,000 clones, roughly four fifths being singletons. Comments on this clone: Its antigen remains unknown.

This CDR3 comprises 15 residues. Germline V gives CDR1 SGDLS, CDR2 YYNGEE. V lost 4 bases to trimming and J lost 0 bases, with 14 bases between them. The source of this sequence is an adult with an advanced solid tumor such as melanoma, head and neck, liver or kidney cancer. Sequencing was performed on CD4+ or CD8+ T cells sorted from blood, taken in a trial of the OX40 agonist ivuxolimab. The chain is built from TRBV9 and TRBJ2-7; D is perhaps TRBD2 (6 bases). CDR3 sequence: CASSKRDSSSYEQYF. The CDR3 DNA reads TGTGCCAGCAGCAAACGGGACTCGAGCTCCTACGAGCAGTACTTC.